This T cell receptor beta chain was sequenced for a study of blood T cell repertoires in COVID-19. Some clones are missing from TCRdb's copy, which holds only in-frame ones; the method was immunoSEQ multiplex PCR. The sample comprises some 300,000 clones, around 88% of which are singletons, and 10% to 15% rests with the top ten. The source material was peripheral blood. This sequence was found in a woman in her sixties or seventies with COVID-19, enrolled during active disease.

CDR3 in amino acids: CASSAPLDGNSPLHF. In DNA, the CDR3 is TGTGCCAGCAGTGCTCCCTTAGATGGTAATTCACCCCTCCACTTT. This rearrangement joins TRBV25-1 to TRBJ1-6; no clear D. The ends were cut back, 4 bases at V and 6 bases at J, with 13 bases in the middle. CDR1 and CDR2 (germline): MGHDK, SYGVNS. The length of the CDR3 is 15 residues.